Listed below are T cell receptor beta chains from one sample, sequenced in a study of blood T cell repertoires in COVID-19. Method: immunoSEQ multiplex PCR; TCRdb's copy keeps in-frame clones and lacks some. The repertoire includes tens of thousands of clones, around 85% of them detected once, and around a sixth sits in the top ten. Material for sequencing was peripheral blood. Source of these receptors: an elderly woman with active or convalescent COVID-19. CDR3s include the opening cysteine and the closing phenylalanine or tryptophan. The D gene is left open where the match is weak. Clone size, where shown, is once, few, many, or a class for clones that have expanded.

TRBV10-2,TRBJ1-6,-,once,CASSDNYNSPLHF,TGCGCCAGCAGTGATAATTATAATTCACCCCTCCACTTT
TRBV7-2,TRBJ1-3,TRBD1,few,CASSSSGQGGNTIYF,TGTGCCAGCAGCTCGTCCGGACAGGGAGGAAACACCATATATTTT
TRBV5-1,TRBJ1-4,-,-,CASTRTSQLNEKLFF,TGCGCCAGCACCAGAACCAGCCAACTAAATGAAAAACTGTTTTTT
TRBV9,TRBJ2-3,-,-,CASSLMGLSDTQYF,TGTGCCAGCAGCCTCATGGGACTCTCAGATACGCAGTATTTT
TRBV12-3/TRBV12-4,TRBJ2-5,TRBD2,-,CASSLAGVETQYF,TGTGCCAGCAGCCTAGCGGGAGTTGAGACCCAGTACTTC
TRBV19,TRBJ2-4,TRBD1,-,CASNDRGAKNIQYF,TGTGCCAGTAACGACAGGGGGGCCAAAAACATTCAGTACTTC
TRBV3-1/TRBV3-2,TRBJ2-7,-,-,CASSQVAGLIEQYF,TGTGCCAGCAGCCAAGTGGCGGGTCTCATCGAGCAGTACTTC
TRBV7-9,TRBJ2-7,-,-,CASSPRRYYEQYF,TGTGCCAGCAGCCCCCGTAGATACTACGAGCAGTACTTC
TRBV12-3/TRBV12-4,TRBJ1-2,-,-,CASSRTHLYGYTF,TGTGCCAGCAGCCGGACACACCTCTATGGCTACACCTTC
TRBV7-6,TRBJ1-2,TRBD1,-,CASSLEETGGDGYTF,TGTGCCAGCAGCTTAGAGGAAACAGGGGGGGATGGCTACACCTTC
TRBV7-9,TRBJ1-2,-,-,CASSLEFGYGYTF,TGTGCCAGCAGCTTAGAATTCGGCTATGGCTACACCTTC
TRBV25-1,TRBJ2-1,-,-,CASSVPGEWEQFF,TGTGCCAGCAGTGTCCCAGGGGAGTGGGAGCAGTTCTTC
TRBV30,TRBJ2-7,-,-,CAWSVGAGYEQYF,TGTGCCTGGAGTGTGGGGGCTGGATACGAGCAGTACTTC
TRBV5-1,TRBJ2-7,-,-,CASSSRTANQGEQYF,TGCGCCAGCAGCTCCCGGACAGCGAATCAGGGCGAGCAGTACTTC
TRBV5-1,TRBJ2-5,-,-,CASSIPGSQETQYF,TGCGCCAGCAGCATTCCAGGGTCTCAAGAGACCCAGTACTTC
TRBV7-9,TRBJ1-1,TRBD1,-,CASSPSDRDTEAFF,TGTGCCAGCAGCCCCTCTGACAGGGACACTGAAGCTTTCTTT
TRBV7-2,TRBJ2-7,TRBD1,-,CASGRGLNEQYF,TGTGCCAGCGGCAGGGGGCTCAACGAGCAGTACTTC
TRBV2,TRBJ2-3,-,-,CASSPDYNTDTQYF,TGTGCCAGCAGCCCCGACTACAACACAGATACGCAGTATTTT
TRBV28,TRBJ2-7,TRBD2,-,CASLLAGGEQYF,TGTGCCAGCTTACTAGCGGGAGGCGAGCAGTACTTC
TRBV18,TRBJ2-3,-,-,CASSPGAGTDTQYF,TGTGCCAGCTCACCGGGGGCTGGCACAGATACGCAGTATTTT
TRBV6-5,TRBJ2-2,-,-,CASSAGTSNTGELFF,TGTGCCAGCAGCGCCGGGACATCGAACACCGGGGAGCTGTTTTTT
TRBV6-2/TRBV6-3,TRBJ2-7,-,-,CASSRLGGFEQYF,TGTGCCAGCAGCCGTTTAGGGGGATTCGAGCAGTACTTC
TRBV5-6,TRBJ2-2,TRBD1,-,CASTYRGATGELFF,TGTGCCAGCACCTACAGGGGGGCCACCGGGGAGCTGTTTTTT
TRBV3-1/TRBV3-2,TRBJ2-1,TRBD2,-,CASSSSGGAYNEQFF,TGTGCCAGCAGCAGTAGCGGGGGGGCCTACAATGAGCAGTTCTTC
TRBV5-1,TRBJ1-1,-,-,CASSLQPSNTEAFF,TGCGCCAGCAGCTTGCAACCGAGCAACACTGAAGCTTTCTTT
TRBV4-1,TRBJ2-3,TRBD1,-,CASSRLTAGGQGPDTQYF,TGCGCCAGCAGCCGCCTAACCGCTGGGGGACAGGGACCAGATACGCAGTATTTT
TRBV3-1/TRBV3-2,TRBJ1-2,TRBD1,-,CASSQGGQGNYGYTF,TGTGCCAGCAGCCAGGGGGGACAGGGAAACTATGGCTACACCTTC
TRBV9,TRBJ1-2,-,-,CASSVGGNGYTF,TGTGCCAGCAGCGTAGGAGGGAATGGCTACACCTTC
TRBV20-1,TRBJ2-5,-,-,CSASEASRAETQYF,TGCAGTGCTAGTGAGGCCAGCAGGGCGGAGACCCAGTACTTC
TRBV6-5,TRBJ2-1,TRBD2,-,CASRLAGGPYNEQFF,TGTGCCAGCAGGCTAGCGGGAGGGCCTTACAATGAGCAGTTCTTC
TRBV5-1,TRBJ2-3,TRBD2,-,CASSLGVLAGGSTDTQYF,TGCGCCAGCAGCTTGGGAGTACTAGCGGGAGGGAGCACAGATACGCAGTATTTT
TRBV5-1,TRBJ2-2,TRBD1,-,CASSPPPGQGAHTGELFF,TGCGCCAGCAGCCCCCCCCCGGGACAGGGGGCCCACACCGGGGAGCTGTTTTTT
TRBV29-1,TRBJ1-4,-,few,CSVKSGDEKLFF,TGCAGCGTTAAATCAGGGGATGAAAAACTGTTTTTT
TRBV23-1,TRBJ2-7,-,-,CASSQSQVHEQYF,TGCGCCAGCAGTCAATCCCAGGTCCACGAGCAGTACTTC
TRBV19,TRBJ2-1,TRBD2,-,CASSITTSTNNEQFF,TGTGCCAGTTCGATCACGACTAGCACGAACAATGAGCAGTTCTTC
TRBV2,TRBJ1-2,-,-,CASILAGWSFPNGYTF,TGTGCCAGCATCTTAGCAGGGTGGTCGTTCCCTAATGGCTACACCTTC
TRBV19,TRBJ1-3,TRBD1,-,CASSLGQGFSGNTIYF,TGTGCCAGTAGTCTTGGACAGGGGTTCTCTGGAAACACCATATATTTT
TRBV5-8,TRBJ2-1,TRBD2,-,CASSFVAGTSLSNEQFF,TGTGCCAGCAGCTTTGTCGCCGGGACTAGCTTGAGTAATGAGCAGTTCTTC
TRBV7-2,TRBJ2-2,-,few,CASSPLATGELFF,TGTGCCAGCAGCCCACTAGCCACCGGGGAGCTGTTTTTT
TRBV19,TRBJ1-5,TRBD1,-,CASRPGTEGQPQHF,TGTGCCAGTAGGCCCGGGACAGAGGGTCAGCCCCAGCATTTT
TRBV7-6,TRBJ2-5,TRBD1,once,CASIPTGGAETQYF,TGTGCCAGCATCCCGACAGGGGGGGCAGAGACCCAGTACTTC
TRBV9,TRBJ2-1,TRBD1,-,CASSATGDSYNEQFF,TGTGCCAGCAGCGCCACAGGGGACTCCTACAATGAGCAGTTCTTC
TRBV7-9,TRBJ2-1,-,-,CASSLSIITYEQFF,TGTGCCAGCAGCTTATCAATTATCACATATGAGCAGTTCTTC
TRBV2,TRBJ2-7,TRBD1,-,CASSRQGISYEQYF,TGTGCCAGCAGTAGACAGGGTATCTCCTACGAGCAGTACTTC
TRBV9,TRBJ1-5,TRBD1,-,CASSNGQGYQPQHF,TGTGCCAGCAGCAACGGACAGGGTTATCAGCCCCAGCATTTT
TRBV7-2,TRBJ2-7,-,few,CASSPGQPEGEQYF,TGTGCCAGCAGCCCGGGACAGCCGGAGGGCGAGCAGTACTTC
TRBV11-2,TRBJ1-3,-,-,CASSLVAGAGNTIYF,TGTGCCAGCAGCTTAGTGGCAGGGGCTGGAAACACCATATATTTT
TRBV2,TRBJ2-5,TRBD1,-,CASLGQGLERETQYF,TGTGCCAGCCTAGGACAGGGGCTGGAGAGAGAGACCCAGTACTTC
TRBV5-1,TRBJ2-3,TRBD1,once,CASSLSGQGSTDTQYF,TGCGCCAGCAGCTTATCGGGACAGGGCAGCACAGATACGCAGTATTTT
TRBV6-6,TRBJ2-7,-,-,CASSPQGPYYEQYF,TGTGCCAGCAGTCCCCAGGGTCCCTACTACGAGCAGTACTTC
TRBV7-9,TRBJ1-1,TRBD1,-,CASSFTGGGGNTEAFF,TGTGCCAGCAGCTTTACAGGGGGCGGTGGGAACACTGAAGCTTTCTTT
TRBV2,TRBJ1-6,TRBD1,-,CASSEESGQAATNSPLHF,TGTGCCAGCAGTGAGGAAAGTGGACAGGCTGCAACTAATTCACCCCTCCACTTT
TRBV7-2,TRBJ2-3,-,-,CASSSPPDTQYF,TGTGCCAGCAGCTCCCCTCCGGATACGCAGTATTTT
TRBV7-7,TRBJ2-2,-,-,CASSLRTDTGELFF,TGTGCTAGCAGCTTAAGGACAGACACCGGGGAGCTGTTTTTT
TRBV7-2,TRBJ2-1,-,-,CASSPPGQISYNEQFF,TGTGCCAGCAGCCCCCCCGGACAGATCTCCTACAATGAGCAGTTCTTC